These T cell receptor beta chains were read from a single sample in a study of blood T cell repertoires in COVID-19. Method: immunoSEQ multiplex PCR; TCRdb's copy keeps in-frame clones and lacks some. The table includes 93,000 or so clones, more than 85% detected once. Sequencing used peripheral blood. The receptor set was obtained from a human donor in a cohort sampled during active COVID-19. The CDR3 runs from the conserved cysteine through the conserved F or W. The D gene is left open where the match is weak. Expanded clones are given a class, and other clones once, few, many or no size at all.

abundance	j_gene	v_gene	d_gene	CDR3aa	CDR3nt
.	TRBJ2-7	TRBV6-1	.	CASSEYRDTSSYEQYF	TGTGCCAGCAGTGAATATCGTGACACAAGCTCCTACGAGCAGTACTTC
.	TRBJ2-2	TRBV5-1	.	CASHPQGRDTGELFF	TGCGCCAGCCACCCCCAGGGAAGGGACACCGGGGAGCTGTTTTTT
.	TRBJ1-1	TRBV9	.	CASSVGGGRDTEAFF	TGTGCCAGCAGCGTCGGCGGGGGGAGGGACACTGAAGCTTTCTTT
.	TRBJ2-1	TRBV5-4	.	CASSSTGSSGNEQFF	TGTGCCAGCAGTTCCACAGGGAGTTCGGGGAATGAGCAGTTCTTC
.	TRBJ2-2	TRBV5-4	.	CASSLGRGTLLTGELFF	TGTGCCAGCAGCTTGGGCAGGGGGACTCTTTTGACCGGGGAGCTGTTTTTT
.	TRBJ2-3	TRBV7-6	TRBD2	CASSSLIAGGTDTQYF	TGTGCCAGCAGCTCCCTTATAGCGGGGGGGACAGATACGCAGTATTTT
.	TRBJ2-3	TRBV21-1	.	CASSKESGGDNTDTQYF	TGTGCCAGCAGCAAAGAGTCAGGGGGCGATAATACAGATACGCAGTATTTT
.	TRBJ1-1	TRBV7-8	.	CASSLVQRNTEAFF	TGTGCCAGCAGCTTAGTACAGAGGAACACTGAAGCTTTCTTT
.	TRBJ2-5	TRBV3-1/TRBV3-2	.	CASSQAGTVETQYF	TGTGCCAGCAGCCAGGCCGGGACTGTGGAGACCCAGTACTTC
.	TRBJ1-2	TRBV28	.	CASSLLGGVGYGYTF	TGTGCCAGCAGTTTATTGGGGGGTGTTGGGTATGGCTACACCTTC
.	TRBJ1-1	TRBV19	.	CASSMGGHGTEAFF	TGTGCCAGTAGTATGGGAGGTCACGGCACTGAAGCTTTCTTT
.	TRBJ1-1	TRBV21-1	.	CASSLWDRGRREVTEAFF	TGTGCCAGCAGCCTGTGGGACAGGGGACGCCGCGAAGTAACTGAAGCTTTCTTT
.	TRBJ2-5	TRBV3-1/TRBV3-2	.	CASSRRNRGGETQYF	TGTGCCAGCAGCCGCAGAAATAGGGGTGGCGAGACCCAGTACTTC
.	TRBJ2-1	TRBV11-2	TRBD2	CASSLFPSGRNEQFF	TGTGCCAGCAGCTTATTCCCTAGCGGGAGGAATGAGCAGTTCTTC
.	TRBJ1-6	TRBV28	TRBD1	CASSLGTGGNSPLHF	TGTGCCAGCAGTTTAGGAACAGGGGGTAATTCACCCCTCCACTTT
.	TRBJ2-2	TRBV27	.	CASHGRRQGNTGELFF	TGTGCCAGCCACGGTAGGCGGCAGGGGAACACCGGGGAGCTGTTTTTT
.	TRBJ2-3	TRBV6-2/TRBV6-3	TRBD1	CASSEQGAGDTQYF	TGTGCCAGCAGCGAACAGGGGGCCGGAGATACGCAGTATTTT
.	TRBJ2-7	TRBV9	.	CASSLGAGRDYEQYF	TGTGCCAGCTCCCTCGGGGCAGGGCGGGACTACGAGCAGTACTTC
.	TRBJ1-1	TRBV4-1	.	CASSREINTEAFF	TGCGCCAGCAGCCGGGAGATTAACACTGAAGCTTTCTTT
.	TRBJ1-1	TRBV21-1	.	CASSRDRGENTEAFF	TGTGCCAGCAGCAGAGACAGGGGAGAGAACACTGAAGCTTTCTTT
.	TRBJ2-4	TRBV5-1	.	CASSLGPRSENIQYF	TGCGCCAGCAGCTTGGGTCCGCGTTCCGAAAACATTCAGTACTTC
.	TRBJ1-1	TRBV5-1	.	CASSVEGFEAFF	TGCGCCAGCAGCGTGGAGGGGTTTGAGGCTTTCTTT
.	TRBJ2-7	TRBV4-1	.	CASSQTGLSSYEQYF	TGCGCCAGCAGCCAGACAGGCCTATCGTCCTACGAGCAGTACTTC
.	TRBJ2-3	TRBV7-9	.	CASSLSGEGTDTQYF	TGTGCCAGCAGCTTATCGGGGGAGGGCACAGATACGCAGTATTTT
.	TRBJ2-3	TRBV27	TRBD1	CASRTGLGDTQYF	TGTGCCAGCAGGACAGGGCTCGGGGATACGCAGTATTTT
.	TRBJ2-5	TRBV3-1/TRBV3-2	.	CASSQRDGRRETQYF	TGTGCCAGCAGCCAACGTGACGGAAGGAGGGAGACCCAGTACTTC
.	TRBJ2-1	TRBV29-1	TRBD2	CSVEGGGTTYNEQFF	TGCAGCGTTGAGGGCGGGGGGACCACCTACAATGAGCAGTTCTTC
.	TRBJ1-5	TRBV5-5	TRBD1	CASSRQGDINQPQHF	TGTGCCAGCAGCCGACAGGGGGATATCAATCAGCCCCAGCATTTT
.	TRBJ2-7	TRBV5-1	TRBD2	CASSWAEIRASGMTYEQYF	TGCGCCAGCAGCTGGGCGGAGATCCGCGCTAGCGGTATGACCTACGAGCAGTACTTC
.	TRBJ2-7	TRBV11-2	.	CASSLGTGAEQYF	TGTGCCAGCAGCTTAGGTACAGGAGCGGAGCAGTACTTC
medium-sized	TRBJ2-1	TRBV19	TRBD2	CASSIEGGSTYNEQFF	TGTGCCAGTAGTATAGAGGGCGGGAGTACCTACAATGAGCAGTTCTTC
.	TRBJ1-1	TRBV28	TRBD1	CASSWGQGAITEAFF	TGTGCCAGCAGTTGGGGACAGGGGGCTATCACTGAAGCTTTCTTT
.	TRBJ2-1	TRBV18	TRBD1	CASSPPDRGFYNEQFF	TGTGCCAGCTCACCCCCGGACAGGGGCTTCTACAATGAGCAGTTCTTC
.	TRBJ2-3	TRBV5-6	TRBD1	CASSSLELGQSRTDTQYF	TGTGCCAGCAGCTCGTTGGAGTTGGGACAGTCCCGCACAGATACGCAGTATTTT
.	TRBJ1-2	TRBV5-6	.	CASSWTGDGYGYTF	TGTGCCAGCAGCTGGACGGGGGACGGCTATGGCTACACCTTC
.	TRBJ2-6	TRBV5-1	.	CASSLERVAGANVLTF	TGCGCCAGCAGCTTGGAACGGGTAGCTGGGGCCAACGTCCTGACTTTC
.	TRBJ1-2	TRBV24-1	.	CATSGDHYGYTF	TGTGCCACCAGTGGCGATCACTATGGCTACACCTTC
.	TRBJ2-1	TRBV11-2	.	CASSLYSGTDNEQFF	TGTGCCAGCAGCTTGTATAGCGGTACCGACAATGAGCAGTTCTTC
.	TRBJ2-1	TRBV4-1	.	CASSQEVAQAGTDEQFF	TGCGCCAGCAGCCAAGAGGTGGCCCAGGCAGGTACGGATGAGCAGTTCTTC
.	TRBJ1-1	TRBV18	.	CASYPGWGPNTEAFF	TGTGCCAGCTACCCGGGTTGGGGGCCTAACACTGAAGCTTTCTTT
.	TRBJ1-1	TRBV30	.	CAWSPGNTEAFF	TGTGCCTGGAGCCCGGGGAACACTGAAGCTTTCTTT
.	TRBJ2-3	TRBV7-3	.	CASSPFVLDTQYF	TGTGCCAGCAGCCCCTTTGTCTTAGATACGCAGTATTTT
once	TRBJ1-1	TRBV6-5	TRBD1	CASSYLGQGNEAFF	TGTGCCAGCAGTTACCTGGGACAGGGAAATGAAGCTTTCTTT
.	TRBJ2-7	TRBV7-9	.	CASSFGGRGYEQYF	TGTGCCAGCAGCTTTGGGGGCAGGGGTTACGAGCAGTACTTC
.	TRBJ1-1	TRBV28	.	CASSFGGVSEAFF	TGTGCCAGCAGTTTTGGGGGGGTCTCTGAAGCTTTCTTT
.	TRBJ2-3	TRBV15	.	CATSLFPDTQYF	TGTGCCACCAGTCTTTTCCCGGATACGCAGTATTTT
.	TRBJ1-5	TRBV18	TRBD1	CASSNDRGYQPQHF	TGTGCCAGCTCAAATGACAGGGGATATCAGCCCCAGCATTTT
.	TRBJ2-6	TRBV3-1/TRBV3-2	.	CASTHRAGANVLTF	TGTGCCAGCACCCACAGGGCCGGGGCCAACGTCCTGACTTTC
once	TRBJ1-5	TRBV20-1	.	CSARGDQPQHF	TGCAGTGCTAGAGGAGATCAGCCCCAGCATTTT
.	TRBJ2-7	TRBV6-5	.	CASSPMTGAYEQYF	TGTGCCAGCAGCCCCATGACAGGAGCCTACGAGCAGTACTTC
once	TRBJ2-3	TRBV24-1	TRBD2	CATSDSGLAGVSHTQYF	TGTGCCACCAGTGATTCGGGACTAGCGGGAGTTTCCCATACGCAGTATTTT
.	TRBJ2-2	TRBV4-1	.	CASSHSNTGELFF	TGCGCCAGCAGCCACTCGAACACCGGGGAGCTGTTTTTT
.	TRBJ2-3	TRBV19	.	CASRSSSRGMEDTQYF	TGTGCCAGTAGATCCTCCTCTCGGGGAATGGAGGATACGCAGTATTTT
.	TRBJ2-7	TRBV15	.	CATSRDSVGVDEQYF	TGTGCCACCAGCAGGGACTCGGTTGGGGTCGACGAGCAGTACTTC
.	TRBJ2-5	TRBV6-5	.	CASRRAGQETQYF	TGTGCCAGCAGGAGGGCAGGCCAAGAGACCCAGTACTTC
.	TRBJ1-2	TRBV29-1	.	CSVAGGPTF	TGCAGCGTTGCGGGGGGGCCGACATTC
.	TRBJ1-5	TRBV5-8	.	CASSLRDTFDQPQHF	TGTGCCAGCAGCTTGAGGGACACCTTCGATCAGCCCCAGCATTTT
.	TRBJ2-4	TRBV5-1	.	CASSFSGRSIENIQYF	TGCGCCAGCAGCTTCTCGGGGAGATCGATAGAAAACATTCAGTACTTC